The subject of this entry is one T cell receptor (beta chain). The target antigen is unknown. The authors' total RNA extraction used unfractionated whole blood. Individual cDNA molecules in this library carried unique molecular identifiers. As processed by the authors: Samples contained a median of roughly 93,000 TCRs, with a range of 23,224 to 690,600. Using its own MiXCR run on the 5' RACE reads, TCRdb lists one record per CDR3 protein. These V and J calls derive from TCRdb rather than the authors' analysis. The profile covers over 95,000 distinct CDR3 sequences, with roughly 18% appearing a single time and approximately 2.8% taken by the ten largest. The sample is drawn from a study of human T cells and chemical hapten exposure. As for the study in general: Across samples, TCR yields varied, mostly owing to small differences in pooled library volumes. General study points: DPC sensitization produced no change in TCRs with frequency above 1 in 1000.

Per the germline V gene, CDR1 is MDHEN and CDR2 is SYDVKM. The CDR3 contains 14 residues. With 7 bases removed from V and 0 bases from J, the gap between germline ends came to 11 bases. This receptor was identified in a human donor in good health. The chain uses TRBV28 and TRBJ2-3; D gene unclear. Written as DNA, the CDR3 is TGTGCCAGCACCTACCCGGACAGCACAGATACGCAGTATTTT. Protein: CASTYPDSTDTQYF.